This T cell receptor beta chain came from a study of T-cell memory formation after mild COVID-19. Study in general: Largely donor-specific sequence clusters came from a couple of donors.

In regard to this clonotype: Antigen specificity is unknown.

CDR1 MNHEY and CDR2 SMNVEV come from the germline V gene (reference sequence). The CDR3 length is 13 residues. The V end lost 2 bases, the J end lost 6 bases, and 11 bases lay between the germline ends. TCRdb recomputed calls from the 5' RACE reads with MiXCR, one row per CDR3 protein. This table holds roughly 35,000 distinct CDR3 sequences, around a fifth found once. General study points: Pre-infection memory showed some responding clones, and this suggested that cross-reactive memory joined. Mostly located in CM and EM were contracting CD4+ clones, with contracting CD8+ clones located in EMRA. Clones shrinking between day 15 and 85 showed a balanced CD4/CD8 split, and those that grew later tilted toward CD4+.

The sequenced sample consisted of PBMCs or a T cell subset sorted from them (not recorded which). The TCR was taken from an adult who had mild COVID-19 (a few samples of this study predate the infection). Cell type and time point are not known. This chain links TRBV27 with TRBJ2-7, with a possible D match to TRBD1 (6 bases). CDR3 nucleotides: TGTGCCAGCAGTTTAGGGGCAGGGGTCGAGCAGTACTTC. It encodes CASSLGAGVEQYF.